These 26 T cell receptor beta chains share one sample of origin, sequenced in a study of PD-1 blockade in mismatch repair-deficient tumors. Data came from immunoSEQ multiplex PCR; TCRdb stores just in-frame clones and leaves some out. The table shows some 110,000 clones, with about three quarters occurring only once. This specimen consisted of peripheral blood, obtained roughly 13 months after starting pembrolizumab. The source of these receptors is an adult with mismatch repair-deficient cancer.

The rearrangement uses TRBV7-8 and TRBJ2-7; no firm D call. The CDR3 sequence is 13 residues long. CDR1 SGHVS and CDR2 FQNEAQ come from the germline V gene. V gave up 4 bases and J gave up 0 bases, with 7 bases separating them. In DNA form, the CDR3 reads TGTGCCAGCAGCTCACTTAGCTCCTACGAGCAGTACTTC. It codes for CASSSLSSYEQYF.

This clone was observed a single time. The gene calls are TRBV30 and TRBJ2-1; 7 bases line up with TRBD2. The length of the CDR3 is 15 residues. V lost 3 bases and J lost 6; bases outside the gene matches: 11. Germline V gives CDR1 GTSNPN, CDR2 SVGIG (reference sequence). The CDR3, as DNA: TGTGCCTGGAGCCCGGCGGGAGTACGAGGCAATGAGCAGTTCTTC. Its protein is CAWSPAGVRGNEQFF.

This CDR3 is CASNPGGALSTDTQYF. In DNA form, the CDR3 reads TGCGCCAGCAACCCTGGTGGAGCCCTTAGCACAGATACGCAGTATTTT. The chain links TRBV5-1 to TRBJ2-3; D unclear. Looked up from germline, CDR1 is SGHRS and CDR2 is YFSETQ. V lost 6 bases and J 0 bases, leaving 17 bases between the germline ends. The CDR3 consists of 16 residues.

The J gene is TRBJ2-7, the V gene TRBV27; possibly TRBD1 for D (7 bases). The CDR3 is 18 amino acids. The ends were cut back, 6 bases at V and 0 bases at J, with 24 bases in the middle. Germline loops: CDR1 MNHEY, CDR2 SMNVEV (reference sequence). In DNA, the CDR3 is TGTGCCAGCAGATACCTAGGAGGGGGCCTCCTGAGCTCCTACGAGCAGTACTTC. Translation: CASRYLGGGLLSSYEQYF.

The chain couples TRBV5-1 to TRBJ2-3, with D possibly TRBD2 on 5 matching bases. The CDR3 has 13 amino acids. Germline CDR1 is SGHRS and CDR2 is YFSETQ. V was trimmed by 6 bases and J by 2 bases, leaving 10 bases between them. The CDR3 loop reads CASNTDFTDTQYF. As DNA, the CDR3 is TGCGCCAGCAATACGGACTTCACAGATACGCAGTATTTT.

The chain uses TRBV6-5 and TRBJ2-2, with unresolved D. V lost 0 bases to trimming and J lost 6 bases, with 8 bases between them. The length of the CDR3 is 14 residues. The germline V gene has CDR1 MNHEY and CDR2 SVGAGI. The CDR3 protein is CASSYSPGAGELFF. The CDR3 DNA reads TGTGCCAGCAGTTACTCTCCGGGTGCCGGGGAGCTGTTTTTT.

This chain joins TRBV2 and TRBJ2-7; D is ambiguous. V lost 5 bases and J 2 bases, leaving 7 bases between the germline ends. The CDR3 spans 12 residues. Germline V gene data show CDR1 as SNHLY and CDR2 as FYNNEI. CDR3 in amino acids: CASSQAPYEQYF. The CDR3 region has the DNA TGTGCCAGCAGTCAGGCCCCCTACGAGCAGTACTTC.

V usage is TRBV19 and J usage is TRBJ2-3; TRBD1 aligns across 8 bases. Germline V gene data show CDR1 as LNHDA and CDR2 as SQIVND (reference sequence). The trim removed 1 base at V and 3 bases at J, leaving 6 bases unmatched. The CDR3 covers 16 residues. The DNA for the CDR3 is TGTGCCAGTAGTATAGCGGCCAGGGGGCCAACAGATACGCAGTATTTT. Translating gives CASSIAARGPTDTQYF.

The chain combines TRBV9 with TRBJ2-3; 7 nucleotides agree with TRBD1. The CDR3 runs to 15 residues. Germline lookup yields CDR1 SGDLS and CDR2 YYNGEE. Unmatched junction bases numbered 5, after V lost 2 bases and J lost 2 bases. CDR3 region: CASSVRQGHTDTQYF. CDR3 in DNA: TGTGCCAGCAGCGTCAGACAGGGACACACAGATACGCAGTATTTT.

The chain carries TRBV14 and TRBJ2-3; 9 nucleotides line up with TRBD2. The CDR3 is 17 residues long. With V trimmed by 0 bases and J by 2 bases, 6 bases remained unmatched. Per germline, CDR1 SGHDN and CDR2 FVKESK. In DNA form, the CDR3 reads TGTGCCAGCAGCCAAGAGAGGCTAGCGGGATACACAGATACGCAGTATTTT. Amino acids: CASSQERLAGYTDTQYF.

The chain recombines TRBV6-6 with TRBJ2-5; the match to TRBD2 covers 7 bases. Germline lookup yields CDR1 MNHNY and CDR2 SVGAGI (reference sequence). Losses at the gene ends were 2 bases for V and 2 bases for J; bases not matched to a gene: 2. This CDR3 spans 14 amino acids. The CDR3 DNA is TGTGCCAGCAGTTACGGGCGGGAGCAAGAGACCCAGTACTTC. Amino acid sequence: CASSYGREQETQYF.

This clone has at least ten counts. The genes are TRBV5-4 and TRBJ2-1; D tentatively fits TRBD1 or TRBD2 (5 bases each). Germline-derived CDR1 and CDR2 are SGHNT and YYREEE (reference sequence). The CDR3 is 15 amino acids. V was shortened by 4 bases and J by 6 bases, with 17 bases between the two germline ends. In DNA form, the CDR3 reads TGTGCCAGCAGCCCACGGGACGGGCCGGTCAATGAGCAGTTCTTC. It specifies CASSPRDGPVNEQFF.

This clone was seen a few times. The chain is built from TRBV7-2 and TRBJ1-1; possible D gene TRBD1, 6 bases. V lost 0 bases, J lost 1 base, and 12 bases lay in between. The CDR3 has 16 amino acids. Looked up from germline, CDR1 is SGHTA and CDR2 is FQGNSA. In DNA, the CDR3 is TGTGCCAGCAGCTTAGCGGGGGCTGTATCGAACACTGAAGCTTTCTTT. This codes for CASSLAGAVSNTEAFF.

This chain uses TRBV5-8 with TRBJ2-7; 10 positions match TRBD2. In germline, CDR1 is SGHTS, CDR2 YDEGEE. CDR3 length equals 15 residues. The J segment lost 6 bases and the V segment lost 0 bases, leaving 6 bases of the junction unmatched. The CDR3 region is CASSLDQREGGEQYF. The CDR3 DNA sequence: TGTGCCAGCAGCTTGGACCAGCGGGAGGGGGGCGAGCAGTACTTC.

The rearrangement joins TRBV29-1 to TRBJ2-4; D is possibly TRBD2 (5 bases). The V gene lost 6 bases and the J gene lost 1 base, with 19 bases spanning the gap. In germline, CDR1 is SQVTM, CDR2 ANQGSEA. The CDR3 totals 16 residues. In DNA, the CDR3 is TGCAGCGTGCGCACACTAAACTGGAGGGCCAAAAACATTCAGTACTTC. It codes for CSVRTLNWRAKNIQYF. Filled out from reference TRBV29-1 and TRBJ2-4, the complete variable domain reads SAVISQKPSRDICQRGTSLTIQCQVDSQVTMMFWYRQQPGQSLTLIATANQGSEATYESGFVIDKFPISRPNLTFSTLTVSNMSPEDSSIYLCSVRTLNWRAKNIQYFGAGTRLSVL.

The CDR3, as DNA: TGTGCCAGCAGCTTACCGGGACAGGGGAAGACTGAAGCTTTCTTT. This encodes CASSLPGQGKTEAFF. The chain has TRBV7-8 and TRBJ1-1; 10 bases align to TRBD1. The CDR3 is 15 amino acids. J gave up 5 bases and V 2 bases, and 5 bases lay outside the gene matches. Germline loops: CDR1 SGHVS, CDR2 FQNEAQ.

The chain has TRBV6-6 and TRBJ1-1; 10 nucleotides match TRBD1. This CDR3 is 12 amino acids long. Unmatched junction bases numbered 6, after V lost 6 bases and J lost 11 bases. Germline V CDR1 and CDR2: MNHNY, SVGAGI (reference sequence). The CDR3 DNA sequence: TGTGCCAGCAGACTAGACAGGGGGCTTGCTTTCTTT. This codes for CASRLDRGLAFF.

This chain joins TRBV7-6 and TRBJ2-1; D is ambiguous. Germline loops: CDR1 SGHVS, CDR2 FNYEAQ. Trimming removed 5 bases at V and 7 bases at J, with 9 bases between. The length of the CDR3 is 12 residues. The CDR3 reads CASSVNRNEQFF. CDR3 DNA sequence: TGTGCCAGCAGCGTAAACAGAAATGAGCAGTTCTTC.

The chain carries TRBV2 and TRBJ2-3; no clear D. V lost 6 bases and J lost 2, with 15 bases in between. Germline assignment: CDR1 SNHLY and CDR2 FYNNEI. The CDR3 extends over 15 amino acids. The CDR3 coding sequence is TGTGCCAGCAGGGCCGCCGGCCTGGACACAGATACGCAGTATTTT. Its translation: CASRAAGLDTDTQYF.

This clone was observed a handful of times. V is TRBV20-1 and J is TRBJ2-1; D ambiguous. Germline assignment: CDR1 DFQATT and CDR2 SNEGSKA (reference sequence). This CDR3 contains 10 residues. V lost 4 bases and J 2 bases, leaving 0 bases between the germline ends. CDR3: CSATYNEQFF. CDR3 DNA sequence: TGCAGTGCTACCTACAATGAGCAGTTCTTC.

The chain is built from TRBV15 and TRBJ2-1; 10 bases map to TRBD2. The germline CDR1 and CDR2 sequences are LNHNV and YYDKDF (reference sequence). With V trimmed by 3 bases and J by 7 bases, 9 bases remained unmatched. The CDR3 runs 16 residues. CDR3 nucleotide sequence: TGTGCCACCAGCAGTCTGCTAGCGGGAGTCGGGAATGAGCAGTTCTTC. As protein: CATSSLLAGVGNEQFF.

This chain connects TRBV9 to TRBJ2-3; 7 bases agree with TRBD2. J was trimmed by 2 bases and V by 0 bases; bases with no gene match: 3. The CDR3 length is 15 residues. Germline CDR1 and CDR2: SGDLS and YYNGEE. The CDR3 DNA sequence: TGTGCCAGCAGCGTAGCGGGGACTATCACAGATACGCAGTATTTT. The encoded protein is CASSVAGTITDTQYF. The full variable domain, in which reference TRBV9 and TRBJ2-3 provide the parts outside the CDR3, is DSGVTQTPKHLITATGQRVTLRCSPRSGDLSVYWYQQSLDQGLQFLIQYYNGEERAKGNILERFSAQQFPDLHSELNLSSLELGDSALYFCASSVAGTITDTQYFGPGTRLTVL.

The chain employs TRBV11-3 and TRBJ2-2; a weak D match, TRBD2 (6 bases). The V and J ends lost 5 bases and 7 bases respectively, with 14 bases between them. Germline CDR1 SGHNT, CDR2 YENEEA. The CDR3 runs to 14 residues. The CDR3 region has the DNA TGTGCCAGCAGCCAACTAGCCCGGGGCGGGGAGCTGTTTTTT. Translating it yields CASSQLARGGELFF.

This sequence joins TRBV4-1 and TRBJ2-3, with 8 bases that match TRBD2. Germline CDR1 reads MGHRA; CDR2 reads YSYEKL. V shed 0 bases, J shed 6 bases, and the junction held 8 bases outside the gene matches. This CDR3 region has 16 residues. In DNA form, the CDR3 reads TGCGCCAGCAGCCAAGATTTAAGCGGGAGATTCGATACGCAGTATTTT. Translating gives CASSQDLSGRFDTQYF.

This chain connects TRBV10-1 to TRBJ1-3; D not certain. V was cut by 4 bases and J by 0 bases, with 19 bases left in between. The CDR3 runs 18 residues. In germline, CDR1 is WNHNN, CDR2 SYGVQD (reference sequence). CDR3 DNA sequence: TGCGCCAGCAGTGCGGAATTCAGTACAACAAGCTCTGGAAACACCATATATTTT. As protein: CASSAEFSTTSSGNTIYF.

This CDR3 reads CASSSTGLSDYGYTF. The CDR3 DNA is TGTGCCAGCAGCTCAACAGGACTTAGTGACTATGGCTACACCTTC. The J gene is TRBJ1-2, the V gene TRBV7-6; tentatively, D is TRBD1 (5 bases). CDR1 is SGHVS, CDR2 FNYEAQ, per germline. V was shortened by 4 bases and J by 3 bases, with 15 bases between the two germline ends. This CDR3 contains 15 residues.